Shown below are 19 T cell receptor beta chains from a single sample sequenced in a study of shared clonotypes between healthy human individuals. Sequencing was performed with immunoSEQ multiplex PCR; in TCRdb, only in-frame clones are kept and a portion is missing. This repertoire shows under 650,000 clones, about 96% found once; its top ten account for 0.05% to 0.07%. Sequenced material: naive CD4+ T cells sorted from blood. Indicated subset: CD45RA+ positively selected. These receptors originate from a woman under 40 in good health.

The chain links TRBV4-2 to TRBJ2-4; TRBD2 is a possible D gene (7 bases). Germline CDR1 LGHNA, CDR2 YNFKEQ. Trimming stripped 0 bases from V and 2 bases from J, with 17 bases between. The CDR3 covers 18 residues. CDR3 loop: CASSQDSGGWVPKNIQYF. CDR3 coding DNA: TGTGCCAGCAGCCAAGATTCGGGGGGCTGGGTTCCCAAAAACATTCAGTACTTC.

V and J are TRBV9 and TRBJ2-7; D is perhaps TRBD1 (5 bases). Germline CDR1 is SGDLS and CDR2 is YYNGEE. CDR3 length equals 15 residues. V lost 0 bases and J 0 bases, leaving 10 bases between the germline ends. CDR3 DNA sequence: TGTGCCAGCAGCGTAGGGACATTAATCTCCTACGAGCAGTACTTC. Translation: CASSVGTLISYEQYF.

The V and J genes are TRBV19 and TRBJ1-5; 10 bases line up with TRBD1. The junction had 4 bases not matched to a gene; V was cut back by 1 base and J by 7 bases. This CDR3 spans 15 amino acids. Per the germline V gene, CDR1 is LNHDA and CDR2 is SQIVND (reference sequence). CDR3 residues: CASSIGTGGGQPQHF. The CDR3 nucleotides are TGTGCCAGTAGTATAGGGACAGGGGGTGGCCAGCCCCAGCATTTT.

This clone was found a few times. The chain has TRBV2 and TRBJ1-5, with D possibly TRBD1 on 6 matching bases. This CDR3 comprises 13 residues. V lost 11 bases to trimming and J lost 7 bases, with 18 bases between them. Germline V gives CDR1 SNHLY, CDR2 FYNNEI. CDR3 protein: CAGHRDIMQPQHF. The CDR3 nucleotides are TGTGCCGGGCACCGGGACATCATGCAGCCCCAGCATTTT.

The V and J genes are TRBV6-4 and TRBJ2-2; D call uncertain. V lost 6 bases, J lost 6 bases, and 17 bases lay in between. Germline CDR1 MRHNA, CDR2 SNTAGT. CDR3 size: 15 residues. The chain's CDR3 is CASSSDASFAGELFF. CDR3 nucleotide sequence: TGTGCCAGCAGCTCGGACGCGAGTTTCGCCGGGGAGCTGTTTTTT.

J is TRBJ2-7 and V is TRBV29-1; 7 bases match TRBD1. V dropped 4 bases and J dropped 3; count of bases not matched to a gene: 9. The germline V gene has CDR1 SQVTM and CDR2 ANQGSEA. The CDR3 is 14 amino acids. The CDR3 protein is CSVAFGTGVYEQYF. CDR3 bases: TGCAGCGTTGCATTTGGTACAGGGGTCTACGAGCAGTACTTC.

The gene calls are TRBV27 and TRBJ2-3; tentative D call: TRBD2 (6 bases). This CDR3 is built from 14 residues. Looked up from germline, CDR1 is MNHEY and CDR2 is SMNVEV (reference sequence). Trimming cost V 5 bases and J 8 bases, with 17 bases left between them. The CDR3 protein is CASSPGLLRGTQYF. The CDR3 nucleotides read TGTGCCAGCAGTCCGGGACTGCTCCGAGGTACGCAGTATTTT.

In DNA form, the CDR3 reads TGTGCCAGCAGTGATGCGCTAGGGGAGGATGAGCAGTTCTTC. Residues: CASSDALGEDEQFF. V usage is TRBV2 and J usage is TRBJ2-1, with D possibly matching TRBD2 (6 bases). This CDR3 is 14 amino acids long. Trimming stripped 3 bases from V and 8 bases from J, with 14 bases between. Germline CDR1 is SNHLY and CDR2 is FYNNEI.

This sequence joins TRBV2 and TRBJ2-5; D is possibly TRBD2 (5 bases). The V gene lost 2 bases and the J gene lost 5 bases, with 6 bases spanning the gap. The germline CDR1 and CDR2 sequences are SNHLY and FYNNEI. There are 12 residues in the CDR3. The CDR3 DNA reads TGTGCCAGCAGTGAACGGGGTGAGACCCAGTACTTC. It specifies CASSERGETQYF.

DNA for the CDR3: TGTGCCAGCAGTCCCGGGACAGCTCACAATGAGCAGTTCTTC. Amino acids: CASSPGTAHNEQFF. The chain combines TRBV28 with TRBJ2-1; 7 bases match TRBD1. This CDR3 spans 14 amino acids. Germline V gene sequence: CDR1 MDHEN, CDR2 SYDVKM. Trimming took 5 bases from V and 5 from J; bases not matched to a gene: 6. Supplemented by reference TRBV28 and TRBJ2-1, the full variable domain reads DVKVTQSSRYLVKRTGEKVFLECVQDMDHENMFWYRQDPGLGLRLIYFSYDVKMKEKGDIPEGYSVSREKKERFSLILESASTNQTSMYLCASSPGTAHNEQFFGPGTRLTVL.

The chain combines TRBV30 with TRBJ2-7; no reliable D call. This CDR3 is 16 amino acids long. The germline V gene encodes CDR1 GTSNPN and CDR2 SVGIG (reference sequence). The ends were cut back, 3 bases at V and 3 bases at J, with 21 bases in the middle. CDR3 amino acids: CAWSGGWGPGLYEQYF. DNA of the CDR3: TGTGCCTGGAGCGGCGGTTGGGGTCCCGGGCTCTACGAGCAGTACTTC.

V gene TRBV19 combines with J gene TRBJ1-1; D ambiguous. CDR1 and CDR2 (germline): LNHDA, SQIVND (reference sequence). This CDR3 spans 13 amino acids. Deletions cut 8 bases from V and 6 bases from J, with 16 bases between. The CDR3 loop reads CASAVTDWAEAFF. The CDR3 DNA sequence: TGTGCCAGTGCCGTCACAGACTGGGCTGAAGCTTTCTTT.

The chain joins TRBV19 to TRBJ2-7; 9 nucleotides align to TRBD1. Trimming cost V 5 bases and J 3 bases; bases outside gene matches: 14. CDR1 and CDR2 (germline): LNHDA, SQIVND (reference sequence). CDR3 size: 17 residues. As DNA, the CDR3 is TGTGCCAGTAGTGCCTTCTCCGGGACAGGGATCGACTACGAGCAGTACTTC. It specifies CASSAFSGTGIDYEQYF.

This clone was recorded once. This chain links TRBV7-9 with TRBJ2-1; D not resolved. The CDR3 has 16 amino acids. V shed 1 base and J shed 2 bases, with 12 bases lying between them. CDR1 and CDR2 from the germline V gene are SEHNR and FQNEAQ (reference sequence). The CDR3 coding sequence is TGTGCCAGCAGCTTAGTTATCGGCGGACCCTACAATGAGCAGTTCTTC. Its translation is CASSLVIGGPYNEQFF. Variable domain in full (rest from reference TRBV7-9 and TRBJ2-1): DTGVSQNPRHKITKRGQNVTFRCDPISEHNRLYWYRQTLGQGPEFLTYFQNEAQLEKSRLLSDRFSAERPKGSFSTLEIQRTEQGDSAMYLCASSLVIGGPYNEQFFGPGTRLTVL.

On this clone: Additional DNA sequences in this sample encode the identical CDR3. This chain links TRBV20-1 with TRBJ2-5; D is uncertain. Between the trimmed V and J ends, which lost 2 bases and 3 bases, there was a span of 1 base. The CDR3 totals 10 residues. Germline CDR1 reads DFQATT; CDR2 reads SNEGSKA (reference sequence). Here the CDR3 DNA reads TGCAGTGCTAGAAAAGAGACCCAGTACTTC. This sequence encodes CSARKETQYF.

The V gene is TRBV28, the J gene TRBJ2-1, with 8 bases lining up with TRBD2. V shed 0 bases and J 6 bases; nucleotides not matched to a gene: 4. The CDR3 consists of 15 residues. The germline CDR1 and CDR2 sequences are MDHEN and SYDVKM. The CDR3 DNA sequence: TGTGCCAGCAGTTTATGGGCTAGCGGGCTCAATGAGCAGTTCTTC. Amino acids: CASSLWASGLNEQFF.

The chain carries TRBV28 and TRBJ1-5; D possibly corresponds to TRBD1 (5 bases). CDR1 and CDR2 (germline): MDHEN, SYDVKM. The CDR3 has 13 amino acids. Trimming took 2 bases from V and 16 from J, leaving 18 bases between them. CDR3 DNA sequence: TGTGCCAGCAGTTTAGCCAGGGCAAGTTCTCCACATTTT. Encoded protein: CASSLARASSPHF.

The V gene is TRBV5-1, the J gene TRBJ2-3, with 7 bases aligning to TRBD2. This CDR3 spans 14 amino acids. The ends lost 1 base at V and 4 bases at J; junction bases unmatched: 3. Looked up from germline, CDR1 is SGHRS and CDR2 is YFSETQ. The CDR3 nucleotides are TGCGCCAGCAGCTTGAAGGCGGGGGCAGATACGCAGTATTTT. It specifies CASSLKAGADTQYF.

CDR3 nucleotide sequence: TGCGCCAGCAGCCATAGACTAGCGGGAGCAGGGGAGCAGTTCTTC. Translation gives CASSHRLAGAGEQFF. The chain couples TRBV5-1 to TRBJ2-1; 12 bases align to TRBD2. This CDR3 is built from 15 residues. Germline V lookup: CDR1 SGHRS, CDR2 YFSETQ. Trimming at V came to 4 bases and at J to 10 bases, leaving 9 bases not matched to a gene. Complete variable domain (other parts from reference TRBV5-1 and TRBJ2-1): KAGVTQTPRYLIKTRGQQVTLSCSPISGHRSVSWYQQTPGQGLQFLFEYFSETQRNKGNFPGRFSGRQFSNSRSEMNVSTLELGDSALYLCASSHRLAGAGEQFFGPGTRLTVL.